Below are 17 T cell receptor beta chains sequenced from a single sample in a study of vaccination and CD4 T cells after COVID-19. Stated treatment: approximately 10-day PBMC culture with coronavirus spike peptide pools or control peptides (ViraFEST assay). An Oncomine TCR Beta short-read assay was used to sequence the DNA from cultured CD4+ T cells. TCRdb fed the PCR reads into MiXCR, producing one record per CDR3 protein. The profile covers fewer than 20,000 distinct CDR3 sequences, with less than 75% appearing a single time and around a sixth taken by the ten largest. Antigens of these TCRs are unknown. The specimen was CD4+ T cells from blood, cultured in vitro. Source of these receptors: a human donor who had recovered from COVID-19.

The chain joins TRBV20-1 to TRBJ1-5; TRBD1 is a possible D gene (6 bases). This CDR3 is built from 15 residues. The V end was cut by 6 bases, the J end by 1 base, with 16 bases between. Germline loops: CDR1 DFQATT, CDR2 SNEGSKA (reference sequence). The CDR3: CSAPPGTNSNQPQHF. For the CDR3, the DNA is TGCAGTGCACCCCCCGGGACAAACAGCAATCAGCCCCAGCATTTT.

There are a few counts of this clonotype. The V call is TRBV7-3, the J call TRBJ1-1; D possibly corresponds to TRBD1 (5 bases). The CDR3 totals 14 residues. The V gene lost 5 bases and the J gene lost 4 bases, with 14 bases spanning the gap. Germline assignment: CDR1 SGHTA and CDR2 FQGTGA. CDR3: CASSQRQQATEAFF. CDR3 in DNA: TGTGCCAGCAGCCAACGACAGCAGGCCACTGAAGCTTTCTTT.

This clonotype was seen only a few times. V and J are TRBV15 and TRBJ2-3; D may be TRBD2 (6 bases). The CDR3 consists of 13 residues. The V gene's germline CDR1 is LNHNV and CDR2 YYDKDF (reference sequence). Trimming took 6 bases from V and 7 from J, leaving 14 bases between them. The CDR3 DNA sequence: TGTGCCACCAGTACCGGAGGGGCATATACGCAGTATTTT. Residues: CATSTGGAYTQYF.

V gene TRBV6-1 combines with J gene TRBJ2-7, with 13 nucleotides matching TRBD2. V shed 6 bases and J 7 bases; nucleotides not matched to a gene: 9. The CDR3 runs to 15 residues. Looked up from germline, CDR1 is MNHNS and CDR2 is SASEGT. CDR3 region: CASRPGLAGEGEQYF. The DNA for the CDR3 is TGTGCCAGCAGACCCGGACTAGCGGGAGAGGGAGAGCAGTACTTC.

J is TRBJ1-2 and V is TRBV19, with TRBD1 matching 7 bases. CDR1 and CDR2 from the germline V gene are LNHDA and SQIVND (reference sequence). The length of the CDR3 is 17 residues. J was trimmed by 8 bases and V by 7 bases; bases with no gene match: 22. This CDR3 reads CASTKGGGSGGASGYTF. In DNA, the CDR3 is TGTGCCAGTACCAAAGGAGGGGGCTCGGGTGGGGCGAGCGGCTACACCTTC.

CDR3 sequence reads: CSARVGLAGAYEQYF. In nucleotides, the CDR3 is TGCAGTGCTAGAGTTGGACTAGCGGGAGCCTACGAGCAGTACTTC. V usage is TRBV20-1 and J usage is TRBJ2-7; 13 nucleotides align to TRBD2. Germline CDR1 reads DFQATT; CDR2 reads SNEGSKA (reference sequence). The CDR3 is 15 residues long. After removal of 1 base from V and 2 bases from J, the junction contained 2 bases not matched to a gene.

Only one count was recorded for this clonotype. The V call is TRBV6-2 or TRBV6-3, the J call TRBJ2-3; D not resolved. The CDR3 has 16 amino acids. V was clipped by 0 bases and J by 0 bases, with 10 bases between them. Germline loops: CDR1 MNHEY, CDR2 SVGEGT. The CDR3 bases are TGTGCCAGCAGTTACTCGAAAACATTCAGCACAGATACGCAGTATTTT. Protein: CASSYSKTFSTDTQYF.

This clonotype was detected only a few times. The CDR3 bases are TGTGCCACCAGGCAGTACAGGGGCGGTAGTTATGGCTACACCTTC. This codes for CATRQYRGGSYGYTF. This chain uses TRBV24-1 with TRBJ1-2; 7 positions agree with TRBD1. The ends lost 7 bases at V and 5 bases at J; junction bases unmatched: 12. The germline CDR1 and CDR2 sequences are KGHDR and SFDVKD. The CDR3 contains 15 residues.

The V call is TRBV27, the J call TRBJ1-4; 11 nucleotides agree with TRBD1. The CDR3 has 14 amino acids. With V trimmed by 6 bases and J by 8 bases, 5 bases remained unmatched. Germline V gives CDR1 MNHEY, CDR2 SMNVEV (reference sequence). CDR3 protein: CASRRTGGLEKLFF. In nucleotides, the CDR3 is TGTGCCAGCAGGCGGACAGGGGGCCTCGAAAAACTGTTTTTT.

The chain combines TRBV11-3 with TRBJ1-1; 8 nucleotides line up with TRBD1. The V gene's germline CDR1 is SGHNT and CDR2 YENEEA. CDR3 length: 14 residues. The V gene end was trimmed by 5 bases and the J gene end by 3 bases; junction bases not matched to a gene: 5. The CDR3 here is CASSRTGKDTEAFF. CDR3 DNA: TGTGCCAGCAGCAGGACAGGGAAGGACACTGAAGCTTTCTTT.

The V gene is TRBV6-2 or TRBV6-3, the J gene TRBJ1-5; a weak D match, TRBD1 (6 bases). V was clipped by 0 bases and J by 2 bases, with 20 bases between them. The CDR3 runs to 19 residues. Germline V gene lookup returns CDR1 MNHEY and CDR2 SVGEGT. The CDR3 loop is CASSYSTRRQVIGNQPQHF. CDR3 sequence (DNA): TGTGCCAGCAGTTACTCGACCAGGCGACAGGTAATTGGCAATCAGCCCCAGCATTTT.

This chain connects TRBV2 to TRBJ2-7; no reliable D call. The V end lost 4 bases, the J end lost 11 bases, and 12 bases lay between the germline ends. The CDR3 loop spans 11 amino acids. The germline gives CDR1 SNHLY, CDR2 FYNNEI. Written as DNA, the CDR3 is TGTGCCAGCAGTGTTCACGGAGTTGAGTACTTC. Its translation is CASSVHGVEYF. The full variable domain, its missing parts supplied by reference TRBV2 and TRBJ2-7, is EPEVTQTPSHQVTQMGQEVILRCVPISNHLYFYWYRQILGQKVEFLVSFYNNEISEKSEIFDDQFSVERPDGSNFTLKIRSTKLEDSAMYFCASSVHGVEYFGPGTRLTVT.

CDR3 sequence (DNA): TGTGCCAGCACCGCTGACAGGGCGGGCGGCTACACCTTC. Translation gives CASTADRAGGYTF. The chain recombines TRBV6-1 with TRBJ1-2, with TRBD1 matching over 7 bases. Germline values: CDR1 MNHNS, CDR2 SASEGT. V trimming: 7 bases; J trimming: 8 bases; junction bases outside the gene matches: 10. The CDR3 runs 13 residues.

This clonotype was seen once. J is TRBJ1-1 and V is TRBV19; D remains unclear. The V end lost 9 bases, the J end lost 5 bases, and 16 bases lay between the germline ends. From germline, CDR1 is LNHDA and CDR2 SQIVND (reference sequence). CDR3 size: 13 residues. Here the CDR3 reads CASARHEGTEAFF. In DNA, the CDR3 is TGTGCCAGCGCCCGACACGAGGGAACTGAAGCTTTCTTT.

This clonotype was found a few times. In DNA, the CDR3 is TGTGCCACCAGCAGAGATAGGGCTTTCTTT. This gives the protein CATSRDRAFF. The chain carries TRBV15 and TRBJ1-1; no clear D gene. This CDR3 spans 10 amino acids. V gave up 0 bases and J gave up 11 bases, with 4 bases separating them. Per the germline V gene, CDR1 is LNHNV and CDR2 is YYDKDF (reference sequence).

The chain couples TRBV2 to TRBJ2-3, with 14 bases fitting TRBD2. This CDR3 is 16 amino acids long. The germline gives CDR1 SNHLY, CDR2 FYNNEI. Trimming at V came to 6 bases and at J to 6 bases, leaving 8 bases not matched to a gene. CDR3: CASRRGWTSGGDTQYF. CDR3 bases: TGTGCCAGCAGAAGGGGGTGGACTAGCGGGGGGGATACGCAGTATTTT.

The V call is TRBV10-3, the J call TRBJ1-1; D is uncertain. The CDR3 is 12 residues long. V was pared by 10 bases and J by 3 bases, with 12 bases between. Per the germline V gene, CDR1 is ENHRY and CDR2 is SYGVKD. The CDR3 region has the DNA TGTGCCAGCAGAACCATACACACTGAAGCTTTCTTT. It specifies CASRTIHTEAFF.